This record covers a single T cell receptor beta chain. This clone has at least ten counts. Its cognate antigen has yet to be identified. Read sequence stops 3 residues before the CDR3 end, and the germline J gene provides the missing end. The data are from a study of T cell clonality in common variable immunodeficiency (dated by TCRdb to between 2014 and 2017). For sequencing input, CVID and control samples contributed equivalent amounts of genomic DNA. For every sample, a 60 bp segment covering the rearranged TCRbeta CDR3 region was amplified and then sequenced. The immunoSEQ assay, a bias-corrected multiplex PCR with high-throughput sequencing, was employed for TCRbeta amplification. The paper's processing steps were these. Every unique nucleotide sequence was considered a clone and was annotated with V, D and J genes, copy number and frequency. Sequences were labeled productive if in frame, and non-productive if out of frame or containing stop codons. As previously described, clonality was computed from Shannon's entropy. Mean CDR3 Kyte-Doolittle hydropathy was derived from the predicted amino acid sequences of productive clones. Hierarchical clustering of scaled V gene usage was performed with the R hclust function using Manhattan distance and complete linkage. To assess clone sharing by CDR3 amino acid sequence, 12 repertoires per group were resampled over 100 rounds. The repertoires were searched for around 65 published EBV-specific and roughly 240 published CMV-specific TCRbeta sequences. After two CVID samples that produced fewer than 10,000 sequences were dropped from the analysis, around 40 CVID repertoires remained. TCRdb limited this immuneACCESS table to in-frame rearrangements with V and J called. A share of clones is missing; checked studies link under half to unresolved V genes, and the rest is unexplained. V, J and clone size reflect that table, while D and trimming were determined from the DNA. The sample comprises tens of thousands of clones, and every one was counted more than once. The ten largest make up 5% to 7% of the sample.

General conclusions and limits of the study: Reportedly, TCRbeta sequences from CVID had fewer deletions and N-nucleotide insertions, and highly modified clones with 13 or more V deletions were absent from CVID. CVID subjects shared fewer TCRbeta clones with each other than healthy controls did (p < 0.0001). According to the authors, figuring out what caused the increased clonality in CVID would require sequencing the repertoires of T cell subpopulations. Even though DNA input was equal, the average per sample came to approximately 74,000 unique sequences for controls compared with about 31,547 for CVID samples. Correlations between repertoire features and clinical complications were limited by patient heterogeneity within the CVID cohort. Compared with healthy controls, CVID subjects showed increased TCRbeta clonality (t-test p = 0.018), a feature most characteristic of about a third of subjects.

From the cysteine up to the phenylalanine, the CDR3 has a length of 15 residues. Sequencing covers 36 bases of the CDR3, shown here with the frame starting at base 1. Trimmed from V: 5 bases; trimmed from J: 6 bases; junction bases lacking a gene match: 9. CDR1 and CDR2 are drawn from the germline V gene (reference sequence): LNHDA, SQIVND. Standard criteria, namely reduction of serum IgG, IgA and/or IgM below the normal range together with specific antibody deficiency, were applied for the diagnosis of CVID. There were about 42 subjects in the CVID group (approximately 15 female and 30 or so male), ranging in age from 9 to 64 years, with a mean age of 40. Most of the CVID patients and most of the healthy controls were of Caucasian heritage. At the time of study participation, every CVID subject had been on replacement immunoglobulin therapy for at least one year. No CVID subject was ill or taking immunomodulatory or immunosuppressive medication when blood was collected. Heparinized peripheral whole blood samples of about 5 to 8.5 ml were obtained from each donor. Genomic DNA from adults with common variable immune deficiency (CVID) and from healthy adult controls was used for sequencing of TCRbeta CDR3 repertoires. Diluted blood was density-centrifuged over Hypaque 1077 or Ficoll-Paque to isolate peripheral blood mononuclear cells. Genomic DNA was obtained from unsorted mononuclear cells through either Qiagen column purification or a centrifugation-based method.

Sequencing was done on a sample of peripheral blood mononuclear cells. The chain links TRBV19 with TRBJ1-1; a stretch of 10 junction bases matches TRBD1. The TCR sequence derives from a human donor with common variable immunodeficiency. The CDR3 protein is CASSVDRGKVAEAFF. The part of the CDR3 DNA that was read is TGTGCCAGTAGTGTGGACAGGGGGAAAGTCGCTGAA. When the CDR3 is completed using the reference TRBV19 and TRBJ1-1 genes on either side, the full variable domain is DGGITQSPKYLFRKEGQNVTLSCEQNLNHDAMYWYRQDPGQGLRLIYYSQIVNDFQKGDIAEGYSVSREKKESFPLTVTSAQKNPTAFYLCASSVDRGKVAEAFFGQGTRLTVV.